Below, 6 T cell receptor beta chains from the same sample are listed, as sequenced in a study of T cell clones after liver transplantation. Libraries were prepared by immunoSEQ multiplex PCR; TCRdb keeps only in-frame clonotypes and omits some of them. The data hold around 110,000 clones, with approximately 90% observed a single time. The sample in question was CD4+ T cells from blood, obtained 12 months after liver transplant. All receptors come from a human patient who received a liver transplant. Some T cells here may be from the graft donor.

J is TRBJ2-5 and V is TRBV11-2, with D perhaps being TRBD1 or TRBD2 (5 bases each). CDR3 length: 14 residues. Trimming took 2 bases from V and 5 from J, leaving 12 bases between them. Germline V gene lookup returns CDR1 SGHAT and CDR2 FQNNGV. The CDR3 protein is CASSLRRDRETQYF. CDR3 sequence (DNA): TGTGCCAGCAGCTTACGACGGGACCGGGAGACCCAGTACTTC.

Here the CDR3 reads CASSGPGTVNTEAFF. The CDR3 bases are TGTGCCAGCAGTGGTCCCGGGACAGTGAACACTGAAGCTTTCTTT. The gene calls are TRBV25-1 and TRBJ1-1; TRBD1 matches at 7 bases. Germline trimming cut 4 bases from V and 0 bases from J; bases unmatched to any gene: 5. The germline gives CDR1 MGHDK, CDR2 SYGVNS. The CDR3 extends over 15 amino acids.

The chain recombines TRBV11-2 with TRBJ2-3; TRBD2 is a possible D gene (5 bases). This CDR3 has 15 residues. V was trimmed by 6 bases and J by 2 bases, leaving 15 bases between them. Germline-derived CDR1 and CDR2 are SGHAT and FQNNGV. CDR3 DNA: TGTGCCAGCAGTCCTTGGGAGCGGCACACAGATACGCAGTATTTT. This encodes CASSPWERHTDTQYF.

V gene TRBV2 combines with J gene TRBJ2-7; D may be TRBD1 (7 bases). Trimming pared 8 bases from V and 9 bases from J, leaving 20 bases between. Germline V gives CDR1 SNHLY, CDR2 FYNNEI. There are 13 residues in the CDR3. The CDR3 nucleotides read TGTGCCAGCGGATCCGCAGGGGGAGGAGGGCAGTACTTC. Residues: CASGSAGGGGQYF.

The V and J genes are TRBV7-3 and TRBJ2-5; perhaps D is TRBD1 or TRBD2 (5 bases each). Germline assignment: CDR1 SGHTA and CDR2 FQGTGA. CDR3 length: 15 amino acids. Trimming left V 0 bases short and J 10 bases short, with 18 bases between. For the CDR3, the DNA is TGTGCCAGCAGCTTAACGAGGGCAGGGAACGGGAACCAGTACTTC. It specifies CASSLTRAGNGNQYF.

The rearrangement joins TRBV2 to TRBJ2-3, with TRBD2 identical over 9 bases. CDR1 and CDR2 from the germline V gene are SNHLY and FYNNEI. The CDR3 is 15 amino acids. V trimming: 5 bases; J trimming: 2 bases; junction bases outside the gene matches: 5. CDR3 DNA sequence: TGTGCCAGCAGTCTAGCGGGAATTTTCACAGATACGCAGTATTTT. Protein: CASSLAGIFTDTQYF.